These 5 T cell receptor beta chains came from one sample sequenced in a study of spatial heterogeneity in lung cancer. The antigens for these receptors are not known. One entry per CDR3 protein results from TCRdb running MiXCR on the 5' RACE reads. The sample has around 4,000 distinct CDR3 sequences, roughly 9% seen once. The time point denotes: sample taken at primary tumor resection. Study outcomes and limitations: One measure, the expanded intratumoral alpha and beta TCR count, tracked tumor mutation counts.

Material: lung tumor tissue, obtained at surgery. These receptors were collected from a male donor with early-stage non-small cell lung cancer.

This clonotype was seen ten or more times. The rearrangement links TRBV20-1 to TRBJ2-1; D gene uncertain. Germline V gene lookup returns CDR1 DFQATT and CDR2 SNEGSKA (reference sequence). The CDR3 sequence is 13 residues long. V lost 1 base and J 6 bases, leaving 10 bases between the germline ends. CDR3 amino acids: CSARGQILNEQFF. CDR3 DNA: TGCAGTGCTAGAGGGCAGATTCTCAATGAGCAGTTCTTC.

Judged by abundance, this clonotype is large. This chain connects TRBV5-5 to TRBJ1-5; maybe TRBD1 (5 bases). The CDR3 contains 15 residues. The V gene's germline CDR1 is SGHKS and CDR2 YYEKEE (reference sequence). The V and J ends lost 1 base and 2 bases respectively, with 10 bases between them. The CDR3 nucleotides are TGTGCCAGCAGCTTGTGGGGCGAGGGCAATCAGCCCCAGCATTTT. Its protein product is CASSLWGEGNQPQHF. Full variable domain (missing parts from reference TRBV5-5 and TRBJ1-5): DAGVTQSPTHLIKTRGQQVTLRCSPISGHKSVSWYQQVLGQGPQFIFQYYEKEERGRGNFPDRFSARQFPNYSSELNVNALLLGDSALYLCASSLWGEGNQPQHFGDGTRLSIL.

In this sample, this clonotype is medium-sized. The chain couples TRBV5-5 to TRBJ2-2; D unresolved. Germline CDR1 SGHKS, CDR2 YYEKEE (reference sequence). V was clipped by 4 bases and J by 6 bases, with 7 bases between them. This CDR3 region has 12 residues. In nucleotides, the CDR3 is TGTGCCAGCAGCCTTAACCCCGGGGAGCTGTTTTTT. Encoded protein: CASSLNPGELFF.

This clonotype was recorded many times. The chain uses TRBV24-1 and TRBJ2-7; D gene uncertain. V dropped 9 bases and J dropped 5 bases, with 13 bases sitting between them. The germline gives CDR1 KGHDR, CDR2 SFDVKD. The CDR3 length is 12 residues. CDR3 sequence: CATGRSEDEQYF. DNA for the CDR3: TGTGCCACCGGCCGATCTGAGGACGAGCAGTACTTC.

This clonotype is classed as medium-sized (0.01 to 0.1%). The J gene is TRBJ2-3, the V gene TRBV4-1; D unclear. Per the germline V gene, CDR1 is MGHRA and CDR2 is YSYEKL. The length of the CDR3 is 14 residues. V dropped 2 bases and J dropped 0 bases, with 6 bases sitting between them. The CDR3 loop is CASSQQTSTDTQYF. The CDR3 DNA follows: TGCGCCAGCAGCCAACAAACTAGCACAGATACGCAGTATTTT.